This T cell receptor beta chain derives from a study of blood T cell repertoires in COVID-19. Measured with immunoSEQ multiplex PCR; TCRdb has only the in-frame clones, and not every one. Of fewer than 450,000 clones listed, around 91% were seen once; the top ten hold 0.6%. Germline CDR1 and CDR2: LNHDA and SQIVND (reference sequence). This CDR3 spans 15 amino acids. Trimming took 2 bases from V and 4 from J, leaving 12 bases between them. This chain links TRBV19 with TRBJ1-5; no definite D call. Input material: PBMCs or T cells enriched from blood (not recorded which). This receptor was obtained from a man aged 18 to 35 who had recovered from COVID-19. The CDR3 coding sequence is TGTGCCAGTAGTATAAAATCGGGGAGTAATCAGCCCCAGCATTTT. This sequence encodes CASSIKSGSNQPQHF.